Listed below are T cell receptor beta chains from one sample, sequenced in a study of blood T cells in healthy people across ages. TCRdb re-analysed the 5' RACE reads in MiXCR, keeping a single row per CDR3 protein. The sample comprises 1.6 million or so distinct CDR3 sequences, roughly a third of which are singletons, and over 9% rests with the top ten. Sequencing was carried out using blood. These receptors came from a woman in her thirties in good health. Both conserved end residues are part of each CDR3. A D gene is named only where the DNA matches it firmly. Not all rows give a size; the values are once, few, many and, for expanded clones, a class.

abundance: few; j_gene: TRBJ2-3; v_gene: TRBV3-1; d_gene: NA; CDR3nt: TGTGCCAGCAGCCGGCGCCGGGACGTCAGCACAGATACGCAGTATTTT; CDR3aa: CASSRRRDVSTDTQYF
abundance: few; j_gene: TRBJ1-2; v_gene: TRBV2; d_gene: NA; CDR3nt: TGTGCCAGCTCCAGACGGGGTATGAAAGGCTACACCTTC; CDR3aa: CASSRRGMKGYTF
abundance: few; j_gene: TRBJ2-7; v_gene: TRBV24-1; d_gene: NA; CDR3nt: TGTGCCACCAGTGATGACGGGACCCCCTACGAGCAGTACTTC; CDR3aa: CATSDDGTPYEQYF
abundance: few; j_gene: TRBJ2-1; v_gene: TRBV2; d_gene: NA; CDR3nt: TGTGCCAGCAGTGATGGCGGGAAACCCATTTACAATGAGCAGTTCTTC; CDR3aa: CASSDGGKPIYNEQFF
abundance: few; j_gene: TRBJ2-1; v_gene: TRBV20-1; d_gene: TRBD2; CDR3nt: TGCAGTGCTAGGGAGGGACTATCGAGGAACTACAATGAGCAGTTCTTC; CDR3aa: CSAREGLSRNYNEQFF
abundance: NA; j_gene: TRBJ1-5; v_gene: TRBV20-1; d_gene: TRBD1; CDR3nt: TGCAGTGCTACGAACTCGGGACAGGGCCCTCAGCCCCAGCATTTT; CDR3aa: CSATNSGQGPQPQHF
abundance: NA; j_gene: TRBJ2-1; v_gene: TRBV11-1; d_gene: NA; CDR3nt: TGTGCCAGCAGCTTCCCAGGAGGGCAGAGCTCCTACAATGAGCAGTTCTTC; CDR3aa: CASSFPGGQSSYNEQFF
abundance: many; j_gene: TRBJ2-7; v_gene: TRBV4-1; d_gene: NA; CDR3nt: TGCGCCAGCAGCCAAGTAGGGCAGGGGAATAGGGCCTACGAGCAGTACTTC; CDR3aa: CASSQVGQGNRAYEQYF
abundance: NA; j_gene: TRBJ1-1; v_gene: TRBV7-8; d_gene: NA; CDR3nt: TGTGCCAGCAGCCACTCGAGGAGGACTGAAGCTTTCTTT; CDR3aa: CASSHSRRTEAFF
abundance: few; j_gene: TRBJ1-6; v_gene: TRBV25-1; d_gene: NA; CDR3nt: TGTGCCAGCAGTGATGAAGTACATTCACCCCTCCACTTT; CDR3aa: CASSDEVHSPLHF
abundance: NA; j_gene: TRBJ2-5; v_gene: TRBV9; d_gene: TRBD2; CDR3nt: TGTGCCAGCAGCGTTACGACTAGCGGAAAAGAGACCCAGTACTTC; CDR3aa: CASSVTTSGKETQYF
abundance: few; j_gene: TRBJ1-5; v_gene: TRBV5-1; d_gene: NA; CDR3nt: TGCGCCAGCAGCAAGGCCGGGGGAACTGACCAGCCCCAGCATTTT; CDR3aa: CASSKAGGTDQPQHF
abundance: NA; j_gene: TRBJ2-2; v_gene: TRBV10-3; d_gene: NA; CDR3nt: TGTGCCACTTCTCTTACCGTCGGAGACACCGGGGAGCTGTTTTTT; CDR3aa: CATSLTVGDTGELFF
abundance: few; j_gene: TRBJ2-1; v_gene: TRBV7-9; d_gene: NA; CDR3nt: TGTGCCAGCAGCCCTGGGGAGGTCTCCTACAATGAGCAGTTCTTC; CDR3aa: CASSPGEVSYNEQFF
abundance: few; j_gene: TRBJ2-5; v_gene: TRBV5-5; d_gene: TRBD1; CDR3nt: TGTGCCAGCAGCCACCACAGGGGACAGGAGACCCAGTACTTC; CDR3aa: CASSHHRGQETQYF
abundance: NA; j_gene: TRBJ2-7; v_gene: TRBV16; d_gene: NA; CDR3nt: TGTGCCAGCAGCCAAAAGGCGAGCTCCTACGAGCAGTACTTC; CDR3aa: CASSQKASSYEQYF